Reported below is one T cell receptor (beta chain). Its antigen is as yet unknown. Via MiXCR, TCRdb re-called the 5' RACE reads, giving one row per CDR3 protein. Of under 900,000 distinct CDR3 sequences listed, 10% to 15% are singletons. This sample was taken from a study of identical twins. Findings and limits, study-wide: Among out-of-frame alpha sequences shared by twins, low generation probability occurred in excess.

The CDR3 runs 13 residues. Deletions cut 4 bases from V and 2 bases from J, with 9 bases between. Germline-derived CDR1 and CDR2 are SGHRS and YFSETQ. This same sample was also taken into another study, of yellow fever vaccine responses in identical twins. That report adds: Vaccine T cell responses of twins reportedly seemed partly convergent and partly personalized.

This TCR was sampled from a woman under 30 in good health. Specimen: PBMCs. The chain combines TRBV5-1 with TRBJ2-5; maybe TRBD1 (5 bases). DNA of the CDR3: TGCGCCAGCAGCGCTCGACAGCAAGAGACCCAGTACTTC. It specifies CASSARQQETQYF.